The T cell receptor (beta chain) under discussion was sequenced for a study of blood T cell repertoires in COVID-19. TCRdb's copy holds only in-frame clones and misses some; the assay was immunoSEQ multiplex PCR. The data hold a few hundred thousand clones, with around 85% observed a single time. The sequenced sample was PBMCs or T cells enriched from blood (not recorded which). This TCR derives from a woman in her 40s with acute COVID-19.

CDR3 protein: CASSQNRGAGYTF. In DNA, the CDR3 is TGCGCCAGCAGCCAGAACAGGGGGGCTGGCTACACCTTC. This chain links TRBV4-3 with TRBJ1-2, with TRBD1 identical over 8 bases. The CDR3 runs to 13 residues. Germline CDR1 and CDR2: LGHNA and YSLEER. After removal of 3 bases from V and 7 bases from J, the junction contained 4 bases not matched to a gene.